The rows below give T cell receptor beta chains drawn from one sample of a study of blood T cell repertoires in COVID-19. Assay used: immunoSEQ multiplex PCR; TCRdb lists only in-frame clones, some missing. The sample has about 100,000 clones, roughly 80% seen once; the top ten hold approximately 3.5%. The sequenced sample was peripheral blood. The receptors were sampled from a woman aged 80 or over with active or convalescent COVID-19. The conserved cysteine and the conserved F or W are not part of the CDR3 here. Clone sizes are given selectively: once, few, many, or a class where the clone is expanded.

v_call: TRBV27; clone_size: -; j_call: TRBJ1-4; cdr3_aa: ASKSRINEKLF
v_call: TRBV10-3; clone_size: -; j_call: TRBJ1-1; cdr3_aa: AISGKRTANTEAF
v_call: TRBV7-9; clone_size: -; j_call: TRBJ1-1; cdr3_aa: ASSQQWNTEAF
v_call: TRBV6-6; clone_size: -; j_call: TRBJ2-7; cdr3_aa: ASSYPTGVGYEQY
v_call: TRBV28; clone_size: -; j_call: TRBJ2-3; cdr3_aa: ASSLLAGATGDTQY
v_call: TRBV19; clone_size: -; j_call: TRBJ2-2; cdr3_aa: ASSKDGLYTGELF
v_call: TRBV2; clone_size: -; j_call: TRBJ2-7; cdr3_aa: ASSQDSAYEQY
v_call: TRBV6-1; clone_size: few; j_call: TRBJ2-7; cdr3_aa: ASSEQNRGYDHEQY
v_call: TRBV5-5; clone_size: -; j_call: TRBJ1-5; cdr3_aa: ASSEGEAYQPQH
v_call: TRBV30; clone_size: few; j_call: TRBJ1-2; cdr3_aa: AQEVAALGYT
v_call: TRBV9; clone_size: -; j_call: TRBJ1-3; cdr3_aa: ASSRGTGFLDTIY
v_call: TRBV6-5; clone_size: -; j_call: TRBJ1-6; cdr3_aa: ASSYRGEYNSPLH
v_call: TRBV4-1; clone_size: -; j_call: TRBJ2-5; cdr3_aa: ASSQGQFVETQY
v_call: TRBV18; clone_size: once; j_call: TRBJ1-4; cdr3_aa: ASSLSTGGQEKLF